Each of the 25 T cell receptor beta chains below was sequenced from the same sample in a study of blood T cell repertoires in COVID-19. Assay: immunoSEQ multiplex PCR; the TCRdb copy retains only in-frame clones and omits some. The data contain 150,000 or so clones, roughly 79% of them singletons. The specimen sequenced was PBMCs or T cells enriched from blood (not recorded which). These receptors all stem from a woman aged 45-59 years who had recovered from COVID-19.

This clone was detected once. The V gene is TRBV19, the J gene TRBJ2-2; TRBD1 matches at 7 bases. From germline, CDR1 is LNHDA and CDR2 SQIVND (reference sequence). The trim removed 3 bases at V and 6 bases at J, leaving 7 bases unmatched. The CDR3 length is 15 residues. DNA for the CDR3: TGTGCCAGTAGTATCTCAACAGGGGTAGCCGGGGAGCTGTTTTTT. Its protein is CASSISTGVAGELFF.

This chain connects TRBV3-1 (or the pseudogene TRBV3-2) to TRBJ2-7; 10 bases are shared with TRBD2. Trimming removed 1 base from V and 0 bases from J; junction bases left unmatched: 6. Germline V gene lookup returns CDR1 LGHDT and CDR2 YNNKEL (reference sequence). This CDR3 is built from 17 residues. CDR3 protein: CASSQAKTSGASYEQYF. The CDR3 region has the DNA TGTGCCAGCAGCCAAGCTAAAACTAGCGGGGCCTCCTACGAGCAGTACTTC.

The chain couples TRBV6-5 to TRBJ2-5, with TRBD2 as a possible D gene (6 bases). CDR3 length: 13 residues. CDR1 MNHEY and CDR2 SVGAGI come from the germline V gene. The V gene lost 6 bases and the J gene lost 3 bases, with 11 bases spanning the gap. In nucleotides, the CDR3 is TGTGCCAGCAGCTTTAGCGGTAAAGAGACCCAGTACTTC. It specifies CASSFSGKETQYF.

This chain connects TRBV11-3 to TRBJ1-2, with a tentative D call TRBD1 (6 bases). Trimming removed 0 bases at V and 1 base at J, with 12 bases between. Germline CDR1 is SGHNT and CDR2 is YENEEA. CDR3 size: 16 residues. The CDR3 here is CASSLEGRGGNYGYTF. The CDR3 nucleotides are TGTGCCAGCAGCTTAGAAGGAAGGGGGGGTAACTATGGCTACACCTTC.

This sequence joins TRBV9 and TRBJ1-2; 8 bases are a match to TRBD1. V dropped 0 bases and J dropped 7; count of bases not matched to a gene: 11. CDR3 length: 16 residues. CDR1 and CDR2 (germline): SGDLS, YYNGEE. This CDR3 reads CASSVEVDRENGGYTF. DNA for the CDR3: TGTGCCAGCAGCGTAGAGGTGGACAGGGAGAACGGTGGCTACACCTTC.

This clone was seen just once. The chain is built from TRBV18 and TRBJ2-7, with D possibly matching TRBD2 (5 bases). Germline V gene sequence: CDR1 KGHSH, CDR2 LQKENI. Between the trimmed V and J ends, which lost 3 bases and 0 bases, there was a span of 12 bases. The CDR3 covers 15 residues. The CDR3 coding sequence is TGTGCCAGCTCACCTCCGGGGTCCCTCTCCTACGAGCAGTACTTC. Protein sequence: CASSPPGSLSYEQYF.

The CDR3 loop is CASSYTGSEAFF. The CDR3 region has the DNA TGTGCCAGCAGCTACACAGGGTCTGAAGCTTTCTTT. The gene calls are TRBV5-6 and TRBJ1-1, with D possibly matching TRBD1 (6 bases). CDR3 size: 12 residues. CDR1 SGHDT and CDR2 YYEEEE come from the germline V gene. With 3 bases removed from V and 6 bases from J, the gap between germline ends came to 9 bases. Combining the CDR3 with reference TRBV5-6 and TRBJ1-1 gives the whole variable domain DAGVTQSPTHLIKTRGQQVTLRCSPKSGHDTVSWYQQALGQGPQFIFQYYEEEERQRGNFPDRFSGHQFPNYSSELNVNALLLGDSALYLCASSYTGSEAFFGQGTRLTVV.

The CDR3 DNA sequence: TGTGCCAGCAGTTACATTGGCAGGGGGCAGGGGTTTAGCAATCAGCCCCAGCATTTT. It encodes CASSYIGRGQGFSNQPQHF. The rearrangement links TRBV6-2 or TRBV6-3 to TRBJ1-5; 8 bases fit TRBD1. V lost 2 bases and J lost 0; bases outside the gene matches: 12. Germline V lookup: CDR1 MNHEY, CDR2 SVGEGT. The length of the CDR3 is 19 residues.

The V call is TRBV18, the J call TRBJ2-7; 10 bases agree with TRBD1. V dropped 0 bases and J dropped 2; count of bases not matched to a gene: 4. The V gene's germline CDR1 is KGHSH and CDR2 LQKENI. The CDR3 contains 16 residues. CDR3 coding DNA: TGTGCCAGCTCACCACCTAGGACAGGGGGGCCCTACGAGCAGTACTTC. Amino acid sequence: CASSPPRTGGPYEQYF.

The chain recombines TRBV5-1 with TRBJ2-2, with D possibly being TRBD1 (5 bases). Trimming left V 2 bases short and J 0 bases short, with 20 bases between. The CDR3 contains 19 residues. In germline, CDR1 is SGHRS, CDR2 YFSETQ. CDR3 sequence (DNA): TGCGCCAGCAGCTTTCTTCTGGGGCTTGCGAACGCGAACACCGGGGAGCTGTTTTTT. This translates into CASSFLLGLANANTGELFF.

CDR3 in DNA: TGCGCCAGCAGCCCTCTCCGCGGCAAATTCGGGGGAGACCCCTACGAGCAGTACTTC. Its translation is CASSPLRGKFGGDPYEQYF. The chain uses TRBV4-1 and TRBJ2-7, with TRBD2 as a possible D gene (6 bases). CDR3 length equals 19 residues. V lost 4 bases and J 2 bases, leaving 27 bases between the germline ends. Per germline, CDR1 MGHRA and CDR2 YSYEKL.

The chain combines TRBV2 with TRBJ1-1, with D maybe TRBD1 (5 bases). CDR1 and CDR2 from the germline V gene are SNHLY and FYNNEI. V lost 5 bases, J lost 2 bases, and 9 bases lay in between. This CDR3 region has 13 residues. The CDR3 DNA is TGTGCCAGCAGTCTAGACAGAAACACTGAAGCTTTCTTT. Its protein product is CASSLDRNTEAFF.

This clone was counted a few times. V is TRBV29-1 and J is TRBJ2-3; 9 bases are a match to TRBD2. The CDR3 sequence is 16 residues long. Unmatched junction bases numbered 11, after V lost 3 bases and J lost 4 bases. From germline, CDR1 is SQVTM and CDR2 ANQGSEA. CDR3 DNA: TGCAGCGTTGAGCTTGGTAGCGGGAGTGTCGCAGATACGCAGTATTTT. This codes for CSVELGSGSVADTQYF.

This sequence joins TRBV19 and TRBJ1-1; possible D gene TRBD1, 5 bases. Germline-derived CDR1 and CDR2 are LNHDA and SQIVND (reference sequence). V was pared by 5 bases and J by 3 bases, with 7 bases between. This CDR3 has 12 residues. This CDR3 reads CASSWGDTEAFF. The CDR3 nucleotides are TGTGCCAGTAGTTGGGGGGACACTGAAGCTTTCTTT. The entire variable domain, with the rest obtained from reference TRBV19 and TRBJ1-1, is as follows: DGGITQSPKYLFRKEGQNVTLSCEQNLNHDAMYWYRQDPGQGLRLIYYSQIVNDFQKGDIAEGYSVSREKKESFPLTVTSAQKNPTAFYLCASSWGDTEAFFGQGTRLTVV.

This clone came up a few times. V is TRBV6-5 and J is TRBJ2-3, with 8 bases lining up with TRBD2. J lost 3 bases, V lost 0 bases, and 5 bases had no gene match. The CDR3 contains 16 residues. In germline, CDR1 is MNHEY, CDR2 SVGAGI. The DNA for the CDR3 is TGTGCCAGCAGTTACTCCGGCGGGAGGAGGACAGATACGCAGTATTTT. Translating it yields CASSYSGGRRTDTQYF.

V usage is TRBV7-8 and J usage is TRBJ2-7; TRBD1 matches at 7 bases. This CDR3 is built from 15 residues. Germline-derived CDR1 and CDR2 are SGHVS and FQNEAQ. Trimming removed 5 bases from V and 0 bases from J; junction bases left unmatched: 7. The CDR3 DNA follows: TGTGCCAGCAGCGCAACAGGGGCGGCCTCCTACGAGCAGTACTTC. This translates into CASSATGAASYEQYF.

This clone was picked up one time. The chain combines TRBV7-3 with TRBJ1-3; a weak D match, TRBD1 (6 bases). V was trimmed by 4 bases and J by 4 bases, leaving 17 bases between them. CDR1 is SGHTA, CDR2 FQGTGA, per germline. The CDR3 totals 16 residues. DNA of the CDR3: TGTGCCAGCAGCTCTACGGCAGGGGCATCGGGAAACACCATATATTTT. This translates into CASSSTAGASGNTIYF. Complete variable domain (other parts from reference TRBV7-3 and TRBJ1-3): GAGVSQTPSNKVTEKGKYVELRCDPISGHTALYWYRQSLGQGPEFLIYFQGTGAADDSGLPNDRFFAVRPEGSVSTLKIQRTERGDSAVYLCASSSTAGASGNTIYFGEGSWLTVV.

This clone showed up just a few times. CDR3 protein: CAWSVLRNQPQHF. Here the CDR3 DNA reads TGTGCCTGGAGTGTACTTCGCAATCAGCCCCAGCATTTT. V is TRBV30 and J is TRBJ1-5; D ambiguous. Germline V gene lookup returns CDR1 GTSNPN and CDR2 SVGIG (reference sequence). This CDR3 region has 13 residues. Between the trimmed V and J ends, which lost 0 bases and 2 bases, there was a span of 5 bases.

The V and J genes are TRBV5-6 and TRBJ2-3; 8 nucleotides match TRBD2. Looked up from germline, CDR1 is SGHDT and CDR2 is YYEEEE. J was trimmed by 5 bases and V by 0 bases; bases with no gene match: 14. This CDR3 comprises 18 residues. For the CDR3, the DNA is TGTGCCAGCAGCTTGGTTGGCGCCGGGACTAGAGGTCGAGATACGCAGTATTTT. Its protein product is CASSLVGAGTRGRDTQYF.

The V and J genes are TRBV7-9 and TRBJ1-1; possible D gene TRBD1, 6 bases. The CDR3 runs to 12 residues. Germline lookup yields CDR1 SEHNR and CDR2 FQNEAQ (reference sequence). The V and J ends lost 4 bases and 6 bases respectively, with 9 bases between them. CDR3 region: CASSYGTPEAFF. CDR3 DNA: TGTGCCAGCAGCTACGGGACACCTGAAGCTTTCTTT.

Here the CDR3 DNA reads TGTGCCAGCAGCTTGTCAGGGGCTAACTATGGCTACACCTTC. It yields the protein CASSLSGANYGYTF. The chain links TRBV5-4 to TRBJ1-2; D might be TRBD1 (6 bases). The CDR3 loop spans 14 amino acids. V was clipped by 1 base and J by 0 bases, with 7 bases between them. The V gene's germline CDR1 is SGHNT and CDR2 YYREEE (reference sequence).

This clone is medium-sized (0.01 to 0.1%) within its sample. V usage is TRBV3-1 (or the pseudogene TRBV3-2) and J usage is TRBJ2-2, with D maybe TRBD2 (6 bases). CDR3 length equals 14 residues. Germline lookup yields CDR1 LGHDT and CDR2 YNNKEL (reference sequence). V lost 0 bases, J lost 6 bases, and 8 bases lay in between. The CDR3 DNA is TGTGCCAGCAGCCAAGAGGGAGGCTCCGGGGAGCTGTTTTTT. Translated, it gives CASSQEGGSGELFF.

This clone was detected only a few times. The chain is built from TRBV6-1 and TRBJ2-1; the D gene is possibly TRBD2 (6 bases). V shed 2 bases and J shed 9 bases, with 17 bases lying between them. The CDR3 has 15 amino acids. Per the germline V gene, CDR1 is MNHNS and CDR2 is SASEGT. Here the CDR3 reads CASSELDYSIFEQFF. The CDR3 bases are TGTGCCAGCAGTGAATTGGACTATTCGATATTTGAGCAGTTCTTC.

The chain combines TRBV20-1 with TRBJ1-1; D is perhaps TRBD1 (5 bases). The CDR3 sequence is 14 residues long. The ends were cut back, 3 bases at V and 4 bases at J, with 15 bases in the middle. Germline V CDR1 and CDR2: DFQATT, SNEGSKA (reference sequence). CDR3 DNA sequence: TGCAGTGCTAGTCGCCCGGGAGGGGTCACTGAAGCTTTCTTT. Translating gives CSASRPGGVTEAFF.

The CDR3 here is CASSVRPLRNEQFF. The CDR3, as DNA: TGTGCCAGCAGCGTAAGGCCGTTGCGGAATGAGCAGTTCTTC. The chain has TRBV9 and TRBJ2-1; D gene ambiguous. V lost 1 base and J lost 7, with 12 bases in between. The CDR3 is made up of 14 amino acids. Germline V CDR1 and CDR2: SGDLS, YYNGEE.